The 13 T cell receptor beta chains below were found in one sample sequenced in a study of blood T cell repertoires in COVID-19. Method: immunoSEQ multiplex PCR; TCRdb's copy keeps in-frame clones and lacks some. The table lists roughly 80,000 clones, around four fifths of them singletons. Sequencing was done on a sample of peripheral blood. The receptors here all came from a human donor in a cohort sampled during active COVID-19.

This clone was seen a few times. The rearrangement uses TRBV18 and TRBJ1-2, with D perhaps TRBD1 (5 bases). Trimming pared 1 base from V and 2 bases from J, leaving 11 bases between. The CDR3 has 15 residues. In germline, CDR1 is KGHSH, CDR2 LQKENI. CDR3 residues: CASSPQGYPNYGYTF. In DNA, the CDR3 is TGTGCCAGCTCACCACAGGGGTACCCCAACTATGGCTACACCTTC. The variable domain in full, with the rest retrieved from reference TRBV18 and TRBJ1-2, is NAGVMQNPRHLVRRRGQEARLRCSPMKGHSHVYWYRQLPEEGLKFMVYLQKENIIDESGMPKERFSAEFPKEGPSILRIQQVVRGDSAAYFCASSPQGYPNYGYTFGSGTRLTVV.

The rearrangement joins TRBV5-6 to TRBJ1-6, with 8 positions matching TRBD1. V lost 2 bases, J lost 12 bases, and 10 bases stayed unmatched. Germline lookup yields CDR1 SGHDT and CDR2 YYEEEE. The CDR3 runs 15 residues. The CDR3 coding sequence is TGTGCCAGCAGCTTAAGGGACAGGTATACTTTACCCCTCCACTTT. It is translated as CASSLRDRYTLPLHF.

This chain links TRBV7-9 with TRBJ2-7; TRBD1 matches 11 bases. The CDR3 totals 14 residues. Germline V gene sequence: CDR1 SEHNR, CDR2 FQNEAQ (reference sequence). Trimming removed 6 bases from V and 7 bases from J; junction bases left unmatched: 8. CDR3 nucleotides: TGTGCCAGCAGTCGGACAGGGGGCGAAGGGGAGCAGTACTTC. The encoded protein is CASSRTGGEGEQYF.

The CDR3: CASSVRLSADTQYF. CDR3 bases: TGTGCCAGCAGTGTTAGACTATCCGCAGATACGCAGTATTTT. V and J are TRBV6-4 and TRBJ2-3, with a weak D call TRBD2 (5 bases). Per germline, CDR1 MRHNA and CDR2 SNTAGT. Trimming cost V 4 bases and J 4 bases, with 12 bases left between them. This CDR3 has 14 residues.

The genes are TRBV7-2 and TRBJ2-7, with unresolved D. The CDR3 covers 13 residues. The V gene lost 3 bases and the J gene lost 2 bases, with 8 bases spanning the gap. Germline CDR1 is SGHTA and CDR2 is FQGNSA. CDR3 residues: CASSLYYTYEQYF. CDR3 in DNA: TGTGCCAGCAGCTTGTATTATACCTACGAGCAGTACTTC.

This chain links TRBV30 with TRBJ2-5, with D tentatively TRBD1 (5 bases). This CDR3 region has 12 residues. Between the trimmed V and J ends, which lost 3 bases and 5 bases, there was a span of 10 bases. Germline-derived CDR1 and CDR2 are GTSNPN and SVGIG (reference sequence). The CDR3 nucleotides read TGTGCCTGGAGCAGGGTTGGGGAGACCCAGTACTTC. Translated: CAWSRVGETQYF. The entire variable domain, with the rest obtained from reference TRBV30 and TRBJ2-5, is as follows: SQTIHQWPATLVQPVGSPLSLECTVEGTSNPNLYWYRQAAGRGLQLLFYSVGIGQISSEVPQNLSASRPQDRQFILSSKKLLLSDSGFYLCAWSRVGETQYFGPGTRLLVL.

The CDR3 DNA is TGTGCCAGCAGCGTAGCGTGGTCGGACTCTAACTATGGCTACACCTTC. Its protein product is CASSVAWSDSNYGYTF. This chain connects TRBV9 to TRBJ1-2; no definite D call. The germline gives CDR1 SGDLS, CDR2 YYNGEE. This CDR3 is built from 16 residues. V lost 0 bases and J lost 0, with 12 bases in between.

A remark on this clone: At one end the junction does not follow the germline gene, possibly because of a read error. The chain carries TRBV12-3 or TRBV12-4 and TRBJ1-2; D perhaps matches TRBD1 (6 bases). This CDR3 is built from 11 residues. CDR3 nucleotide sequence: TGTGCCAGCAGTTTCGGGGGGGCTACGGCCTTC. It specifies CASSFGGATAF.

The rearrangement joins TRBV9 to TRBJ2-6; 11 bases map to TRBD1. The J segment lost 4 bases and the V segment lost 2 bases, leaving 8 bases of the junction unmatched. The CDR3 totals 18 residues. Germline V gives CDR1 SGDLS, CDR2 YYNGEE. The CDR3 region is CASSVGGQGALGANVLTF. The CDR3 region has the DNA TGTGCCAGCAGCGTGGGTGGACAGGGGGCGTTGGGGGCCAACGTCCTGACTTTC.

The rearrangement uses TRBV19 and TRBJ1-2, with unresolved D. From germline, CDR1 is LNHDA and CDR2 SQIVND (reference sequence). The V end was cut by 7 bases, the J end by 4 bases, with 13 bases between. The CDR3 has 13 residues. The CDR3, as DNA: TGTGCCAGTACGTTGGCGGGAGTCTATGGCTACACCTTC. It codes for CASTLAGVYGYTF. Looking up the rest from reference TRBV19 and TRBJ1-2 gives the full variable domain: DGGITQSPKYLFRKEGQNVTLSCEQNLNHDAMYWYRQDPGQGLRLIYYSQIVNDFQKGDIAEGYSVSREKKESFPLTVTSAQKNPTAFYLCASTLAGVYGYTFGSGTRLTVV.

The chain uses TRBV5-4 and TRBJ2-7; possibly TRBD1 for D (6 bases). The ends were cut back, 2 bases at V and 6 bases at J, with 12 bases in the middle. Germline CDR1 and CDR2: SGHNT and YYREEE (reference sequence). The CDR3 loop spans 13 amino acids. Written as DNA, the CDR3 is TGTGCCAGCAGCTTCATGGACAGTGGCGAGCAGTACTTC. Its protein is CASSFMDSGEQYF. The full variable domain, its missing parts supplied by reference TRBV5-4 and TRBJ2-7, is ETGVTQSPTHLIKTRGQQVTLRCSSQSGHNTVSWYQQALGQGPQFIFQYYREEENGRGNFPPRFSGLQFPNYSSELNVNALELDDSALYLCASSFMDSGEQYFGPGTRLTVT.

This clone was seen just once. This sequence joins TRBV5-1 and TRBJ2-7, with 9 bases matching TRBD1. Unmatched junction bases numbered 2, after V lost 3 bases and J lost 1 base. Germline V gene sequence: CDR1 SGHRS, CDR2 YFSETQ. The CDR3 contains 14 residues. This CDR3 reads CASSSDRGSYEQYF. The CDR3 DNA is TGCGCCAGCAGCTCCGACAGGGGGTCCTACGAGCAGTACTTC.

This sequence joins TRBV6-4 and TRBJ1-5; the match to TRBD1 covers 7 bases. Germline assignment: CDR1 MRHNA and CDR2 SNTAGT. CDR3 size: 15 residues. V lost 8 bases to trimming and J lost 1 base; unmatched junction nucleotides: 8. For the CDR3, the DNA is TGTGCCAGCCGGGAACAGGGGCAGAGCAATCAGCCCCAGCATTTT. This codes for CASREQGQSNQPQHF.